The present TCR beta chain was sequenced within a study of cytomegalovirus exposure and HLA in healthy donors. This CDR3 region has 15 residues. Deletions cut 5 bases from V and 0 bases from J, with 11 bases between. The germline CDR1 and CDR2 sequences are SEHNR and FQNEAQ (reference sequence). The table lists this clone with many counts. It was with 60 Vbeta and 13 Jbeta primers that the PCR ran. Libraries were prepared by immunoSEQ multiplex PCR; TCRdb keeps only in-frame clonotypes and omits some of them. The sample has roughly 180,000 clones; around 75% are singletons. The TCR originated in a woman aged 40 to 49 in good health and CMV-seropositive. The V and J genes are TRBV7-9 and TRBJ1-3; D remains ambiguous. Input material: PBMCs. This CDR3 is CASSAEAISGNTIYF. CDR3 nucleotides: TGTGCCAGCAGCGCAGAGGCGATCTCTGGAAACACCATATATTTT.